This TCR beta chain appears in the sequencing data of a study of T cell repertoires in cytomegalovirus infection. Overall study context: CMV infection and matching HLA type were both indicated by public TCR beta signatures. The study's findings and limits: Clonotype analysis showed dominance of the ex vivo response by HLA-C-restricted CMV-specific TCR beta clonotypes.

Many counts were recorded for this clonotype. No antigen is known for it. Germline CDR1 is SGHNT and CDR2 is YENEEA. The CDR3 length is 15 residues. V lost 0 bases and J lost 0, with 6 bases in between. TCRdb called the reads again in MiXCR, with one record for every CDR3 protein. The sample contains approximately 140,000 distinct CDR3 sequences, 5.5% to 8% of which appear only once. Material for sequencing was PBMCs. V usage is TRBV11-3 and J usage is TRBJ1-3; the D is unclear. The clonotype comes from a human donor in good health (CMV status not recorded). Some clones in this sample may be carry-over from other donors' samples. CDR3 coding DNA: TGTGCCAGCAGCTTAGACGGGATCTCTGGAAACACCATATATTTT. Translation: CASSLDGISGNTIYF.